The source of this T cell receptor (beta chain) is a study of Ad26.COV2.S vaccination and SARS-CoV-2 variants. Treatment in this sample: some 20 received Ad26.COV2.S at low or high dose, single or two shots; 5 received placebo; per-sample allocation not given. Collection of samples fell on day 63 after the first vaccine or placebo injection. This clone has only a few counts. TCRdb's table, derived via immunoSEQ multiplex PCR, lists solely in-frame clones and lacks some. This sample carries hundreds of thousands of clones, around nine tenths of them seen once, and the ten largest clones take around 5.3%. Germline CDR1 is LGHDT and CDR2 is YNNKEL (reference sequence). V lost 0 bases and J lost 7; bases outside the gene matches: 4. This CDR3 spans 15 amino acids.

V gene TRBV3-1 (or the pseudogene TRBV3-2) combines with J gene TRBJ2-7, with 12 bases aligning to TRBD2. The sequence was collected from a person between 18 and 65 years old who received the Ad26.COV2.S COVID-19 vaccine or a placebo. Sequences were derived from peripheral blood, sampled in a trial of Ad26.COV2.S vaccine versus placebo. The CDR3: CASSQDGLAGREQYF. The CDR3 bases are TGTGCCAGCAGCCAAGACGGACTAGCGGGACGAGAGCAGTACTTC.